This record looks at one T cell receptor beta chain sequence and its context. Its antigen is as yet unknown. This entry comes from a study of T-cell memory formation after mild COVID-19. Across the whole study: Among the donors, TCR clusters were largely specific to each donor.

Study-level results: Memory sampled before infection contained some responding clones, suggesting cross-reactive memory joined. Clones shrinking between day 15 and 85 showed a balanced CD4/CD8 split, and those that grew later tilted toward CD4+.

MiXCR, run by TCRdb on the 5' RACE reads, gives a single entry per CDR3 protein. The sample holds fewer than 250,000 distinct CDR3 sequences; more than 25% are singletons and the top ten take 9.5% to 12%. V dropped 2 bases and J dropped 0; count of bases not matched to a gene: 22. This CDR3 contains 22 residues. CDR1 SGHRS and CDR2 YFSETQ come from the germline V gene. The chain employs TRBV5-1 and TRBJ1-5, with 8 bases that match TRBD1. The sequenced material came from PBMCs or a T cell subset sorted from them (not recorded which). The clonotype was recovered from an adult woman who had mild COVID-19 (a few samples of this study predate the infection). Cell type and time point are not known. The CDR3 bases are TGCGCCAGCAGCTTTAGGGCCTGGCTGGAGGACAGGGTGTCAAATAGCAATCAGCCCCAGCATTTT. It yields the protein CASSFRAWLEDRVSNSNQPQHF.